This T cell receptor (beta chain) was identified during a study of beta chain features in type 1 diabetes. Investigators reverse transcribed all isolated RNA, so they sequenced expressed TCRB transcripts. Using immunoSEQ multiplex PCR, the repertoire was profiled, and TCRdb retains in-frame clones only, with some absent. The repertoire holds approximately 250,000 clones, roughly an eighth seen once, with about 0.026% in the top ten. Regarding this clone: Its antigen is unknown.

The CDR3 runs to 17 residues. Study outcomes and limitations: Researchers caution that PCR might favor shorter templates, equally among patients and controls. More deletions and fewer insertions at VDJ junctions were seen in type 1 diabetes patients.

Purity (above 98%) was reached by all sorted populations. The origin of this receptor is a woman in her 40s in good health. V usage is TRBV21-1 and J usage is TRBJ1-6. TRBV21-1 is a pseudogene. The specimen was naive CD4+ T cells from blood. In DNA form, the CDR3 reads TGTGCCAGCAGCAGACGTGGGGTGGGAGCTACGTGGTCACCCCTCCACTTT. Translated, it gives CASSRRGVGATWSPLHF.